A selection of T cell receptor beta chains follows, all from one sample in a study of cytomegalovirus exposure and HLA in healthy donors. TCRdb's copy holds only in-frame clones and misses some; the assay was immunoSEQ multiplex PCR. Of about 200,000 clones listed, around 80% were seen once; the top ten hold 4% to 4.5%. Sequencing input: PBMCs. The origin of the receptors is a woman aged 30 to 39 in good health and CMV-seropositive. Each CDR3 is given with its conserved first and last residue. The D gene is left open where the match is weak. Expanded clones get a size class; other rows say once, few or many, or leave the size out.

TRBJ2-7	few	TRBV25-1	TRBD1	CASKAWDRGHEQYF	TGTGCCAGCAAGGCTTGGGACAGGGGTCACGAGCAGTACTTC
TRBJ2-3	NA	TRBV5-4	NA	CASSMDSVGTDTQYF	TGTGCCAGCAGCATGGATAGCGTCGGCACAGATACGCAGTATTTT
TRBJ1-2	few	TRBV11-3	NA	CASSPAGYGYTF	TGTGCCAGCAGCCCCGCAGGGTATGGCTACACCTTC
TRBJ2-3	NA	TRBV29-1	NA	CSVGSTKRGATDTQYF	TGCAGCGTGGGCTCAACAAAACGGGGGGCGACAGATACGCAGTATTTT
TRBJ1-3	NA	TRBV9	NA	CATSRGSGNTIYF	TGTGCCACGTCCCGCGGCTCTGGAAACACCATATATTTT
TRBJ2-1	NA	TRBV5-6	NA	CASSSLIIEQFF	TGTGCCAGCAGCTCTCTAATCATTGAGCAGTTCTTC
TRBJ2-7	NA	TRBV21-1	NA	CASSKALGGRHEQYF	TGTGCCAGCAGCAAAGCGCTCGGGGGTCGGCACGAGCAGTACTTC
TRBJ2-2	once	TRBV6-5	TRBD1	CASSYRDRGTGELFF	TGTGCCAGCAGTTACCGGGACAGGGGGACCGGGGAGCTGTTTTTT
TRBJ2-1	NA	TRBV5-4	TRBD2	CASSLNGGGRAYNEQFF	TGTGCCAGCAGCTTGAACGGCGGCGGGAGGGCTTACAATGAGCAGTTCTTC
TRBJ1-2	few	TRBV19	NA	CASSMGREDGYTF	TGTGCCAGTAGTATGGGCAGGGAGGATGGCTACACCTTC
TRBJ1-2	once	TRBV27	TRBD1	CASRQPGQGNGYGYTF	TGTGCCAGCAGACAACCGGGACAGGGGAACGGCTATGGCTACACCTTC
TRBJ1-3	NA	TRBV7-2	NA	CASSPARGNTIYF	TGTGCCAGCAGCCCCGCCAGGGGAAACACCATATATTTT
TRBJ2-2	NA	TRBV10-3	TRBD2	CAISRTSGRVNTGELFF	TGTGCCATCAGCAGGACTAGCGGGAGGGTAAACACCGGGGAGCTGTTTTTT
TRBJ1-3	few	TRBV5-4	NA	CASSSRGSGNTIYF	TGTGCCAGCAGCTCCAGAGGCTCTGGAAACACCATATATTTT
TRBJ1-4	NA	TRBV25-1	TRBD1	CASSDFRDSGLNYEKLFF	TGTGCCAGCAGTGACTTCCGGGACAGCGGACTGAACTATGAAAAACTGTTTTTT
TRBJ2-1	NA	TRBV5-4	NA	CASSGTQGRGFF	TGTGCCAGCAGCGGGACTCAGGGCCGGGGGTTCTTC
TRBJ1-6	NA	TRBV6-6	NA	CASSYRSGNSPLHF	TGTGCCAGCAGTTACAGGTCGGGGAATTCACCCCTCCACTTT
TRBJ2-3	medium-sized	TRBV6-1	TRBD2	CASSEARGGTDTQYF	TGTGCCAGCAGTGAAGCTCGGGGGGGTACAGATACGCAGTATTTT
TRBJ2-3	NA	TRBV9	TRBD2	CASSAPRERGGDTDTQYF	TGTGCCAGCAGCGCCCCGCGTGAGCGGGGGGGCGACACAGATACGCAGTATTTT
TRBJ2-6	NA	TRBV6-5	NA	CASSNTVPGANVLTF	TGTGCCAGCAGTAATACGGTCCCTGGGGCCAACGTCCTGACTTTC
TRBJ2-1	NA	TRBV2	TRBD2	CASSAGLAGDYNEQFF	TGTGCCAGCAGTGCGGGACTAGCGGGAGACTACAATGAGCAGTTCTTC
TRBJ2-2	NA	TRBV5-8	NA	CASSPRARAVGELFF	TGTGCCAGCAGCCCCCGGGCCAGGGCTGTCGGGGAGCTGTTTTTT
TRBJ2-5	NA	TRBV20-1	NA	CSLEEEETQYF	TGCAGTCTCGAAGAGGAAGAGACCCAGTACTTC
TRBJ2-7	NA	TRBV11-2	NA	CASSTTQGYEQYF	TGTGCCAGCAGCACAACCCAGGGGTACGAGCAGTACTTC
TRBJ1-1	NA	TRBV28	NA	CASKLGGMNTEAFF	TGTGCCAGCAAACTCGGGGGTATGAACACTGAAGCTTTCTTT
TRBJ2-7	once	TRBV7-6	TRBD2	CASSQIGLAGGHYEQYF	TGTGCCAGCAGCCAGATTGGACTAGCGGGGGGGCACTACGAGCAGTACTTC
TRBJ1-2	NA	TRBV5-5	TRBD1	CASTIPGGGNGYTF	TGTGCCAGCACCATCCCAGGAGGGGGCAATGGCTACACCTTC
TRBJ1-5	NA	TRBV7-8	TRBD1	CASSSGQGYSNQPQHF	TGTGCCAGCAGCTCCGGACAGGGATATAGCAATCAGCCCCAGCATTTT
TRBJ2-3	NA	TRBV10-3	NA	CACGAQSTDTQYF	TGTGCATGCGGCGCACAAAGCACAGATACGCAGTATTTT
TRBJ1-2	NA	TRBV10-3	NA	CAITETQNGYTF	TGTGCCATCACCGAGACTCAAAATGGCTACACCTTC
TRBJ2-3	once	TRBV2	NA	CASRELAPGNTDTQYF	TGTGCCAGCAGGGAGCTAGCGCCGGGGAACACAGATACGCAGTATTTT
TRBJ2-7	once	TRBV23-1	NA	CASSRQVSYEQYF	TGCGCCAGCAGTCGACAGGTATCCTACGAGCAGTACTTC
TRBJ2-7	once	TRBV7-8	NA	CASSSLRGPWYEQYF	TGTGCCAGCAGTTCTTTACGCGGGCCCTGGTACGAGCAGTACTTC
TRBJ1-1	NA	TRBV7-9	NA	CASSAGLHTEAFF	TGTGCCAGCAGCGCAGGACTGCACACTGAAGCTTTCTTT
TRBJ2-7	NA	TRBV10-3	NA	CAISAVQLSYEQYF	TGTGCCATCAGTGCGGTACAGCTTTCCTACGAGCAGTACTTC
TRBJ1-5	NA	TRBV9	NA	CASSPEGVYQPQHF	TGTGCCAGCAGCCCCGAGGGGGTTTATCAGCCCCAGCATTTT
TRBJ1-1	NA	TRBV9	TRBD1	CASSDSQGALNTEAFF	TGTGCCAGCAGCGACTCCCAGGGGGCCCTGAACACTGAAGCTTTCTTT
TRBJ1-2	few	TRBV5-1	TRBD1	CASSRQGDNYGYTF	TGCGCCAGCAGCCGACAGGGCGATAACTATGGCTACACCTTC
TRBJ1-2	NA	TRBV19	TRBD1	CASSSLGQVRYGYTF	TGTGCCAGTAGTTCTTTAGGACAGGTCCGCTATGGCTACACCTTC
TRBJ2-7	NA	TRBV6-1	TRBD1	CASNEGDRGYLEQYF	TGTGCCAGCAACGAGGGGGACAGGGGCTACTTGGAGCAGTACTTC
TRBJ2-7	few	TRBV5-1	NA	CASSLEGKLADSYEQYF	TGCGCCAGCAGCTTGGAGGGTAAATTAGCGGACTCCTACGAGCAGTACTTC